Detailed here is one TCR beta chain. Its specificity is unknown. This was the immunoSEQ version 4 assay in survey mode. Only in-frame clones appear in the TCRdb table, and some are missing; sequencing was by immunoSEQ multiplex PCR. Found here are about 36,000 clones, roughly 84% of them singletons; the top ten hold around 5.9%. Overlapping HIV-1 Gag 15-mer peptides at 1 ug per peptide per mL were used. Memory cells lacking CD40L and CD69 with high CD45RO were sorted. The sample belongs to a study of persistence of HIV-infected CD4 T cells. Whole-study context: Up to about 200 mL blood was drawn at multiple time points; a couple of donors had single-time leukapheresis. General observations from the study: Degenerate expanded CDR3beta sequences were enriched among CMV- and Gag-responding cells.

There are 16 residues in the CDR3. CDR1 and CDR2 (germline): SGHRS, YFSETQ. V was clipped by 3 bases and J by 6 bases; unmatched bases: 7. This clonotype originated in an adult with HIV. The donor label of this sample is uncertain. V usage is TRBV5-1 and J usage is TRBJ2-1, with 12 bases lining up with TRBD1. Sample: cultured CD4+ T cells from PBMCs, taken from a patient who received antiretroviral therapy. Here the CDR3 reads CASSSIRDRGPNEQFF. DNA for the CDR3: TGCGCCAGCAGCTCGATCCGGGACAGGGGGCCCAATGAGCAGTTCTTC.